One sample yielded the 26 T cell receptor beta chains listed below, sequenced in a study of blood T cells in healthy people across ages. PCR was performed a second time for 7 to 11 cycles using a sample-barcoded 5' primer and a J-beta primer mix. TCRdb passed the 5' RACE reads through MiXCR, listing each CDR3 protein once. The profile shows about 800,000 distinct CDR3 sequences, approximately 25% of them singletons. The data were also submitted as part of a second study, on T cells of mothers and their children.

Material for sequencing was blood. These receptor sequences come from a boy between 5 and 17 years old in good health.

About this clonotype itself: The conserved closing phenylalanine or tryptophan is absent in this CDR3, likely reflecting a read error. The CDR3 bases are TGTGCCAGCAGTGAAGCGGCAGTCCCTAACTATGGCTACACCTAC. Amino acid sequence: CASSEAAVPNYGYTY. This sequence joins TRBV6-1 and TRBJ1-2, with D unclear. The CDR3 has 15 amino acids. Germline assignment: CDR1 MNHNS and CDR2 SASEGT. V was trimmed by 0 bases and J by 0 bases, leaving 8 bases between them.

This clonotype has a count of ten or more. The chain carries TRBV6-5 and TRBJ2-5; D is possibly TRBD1 or TRBD2 (5 bases each). With 5 bases removed from V and 1 base from J, the gap between germline ends came to 11 bases. Germline V CDR1 and CDR2: MNHEY, SVGAGI. The CDR3 extends over 14 amino acids. The chain's CDR3 is CASSQGPVQETQYF. The CDR3 nucleotides read TGTGCCAGCAGTCAGGGACCCGTCCAAGAGACCCAGTACTTC.

In DNA form, the CDR3 reads TGTGCCAGCAGTGAAGAGGGGAGGGGGGGTTCACCCCTCCACTTT. Its protein is CASSEEGRGGSPLHF. The J gene is TRBJ1-6, the V gene TRBV2; D is possibly TRBD1 (6 bases). Germline CDR1 SNHLY, CDR2 FYNNEI. The CDR3 spans 15 residues. V lost 1 base to trimming and J lost 9 bases, with 13 bases between them.

This clonotype was detected a few times. V gene TRBV7-2 combines with J gene TRBJ2-7; maybe TRBD2 (5 bases). The CDR3 sequence is 16 residues long. Trimming stripped 4 bases from V and 0 bases from J, with 16 bases between. Germline values: CDR1 SGHTA, CDR2 FQGNSA. The CDR3 sequence: CASSSAVGLLSYEQYF. The CDR3 coding sequence is TGTGCCAGCAGCTCGGCCGTCGGACTCCTCTCCTACGAGCAGTACTTC.

This clonotype was observed a handful of times. V and J are TRBV10-3 and TRBJ1-1; D not certain. This CDR3 region has 13 residues. Germline V gene lookup returns CDR1 ENHRY and CDR2 SYGVKD. Trimming cost V 3 bases and J 2 bases, with 7 bases left between them. The DNA for the CDR3 is TGTGCCATCAGTGACAACATAAACACTGAAGCTTTCTTT. It specifies CAISDNINTEAFF.

This clonotype has only a few counts. The chain is built from TRBV30 and TRBJ2-5, with D perhaps TRBD1 or TRBD2 (5 bases each). The CDR3 spans 11 residues. Between the trimmed V and J ends, which lost 1 base and 13 bases, there was a span of 13 bases. Germline CDR1 is GTSNPN and CDR2 is SVGIG (reference sequence). As DNA, the CDR3 is TGTGCCTGGAGTGCACGGGACGGACGGTACTTC. Its protein is CAWSARDGRYF. Full variable domain (missing parts from reference TRBV30 and TRBJ2-5): SQTIHQWPATLVQPVGSPLSLECTVEGTSNPNLYWYRQAAGRGLQLLFYSVGIGQISSEVPQNLSASRPQDRQFILSSKKLLLSDSGFYLCAWSARDGRYFGPGTRLLVL.

The chain employs TRBV7-2 and TRBJ1-4; TRBD1 is a possible D gene (6 bases). The CDR3 extends over 16 amino acids. CDR1 and CDR2 from the germline V gene are SGHTA and FQGNSA. V was trimmed by 5 bases and J by 7 bases, leaving 20 bases between them. The CDR3 nucleotides read TGTGCCAGCAGCCAGAGGGATTACAGGGAGGGTGAAAAACTGTTTTTT. Residues: CASSQRDYREGEKLFF.

In this sample, this clonotype turned up many times. The rearrangement links TRBV20-1 to TRBJ2-7, with 10 bases matching TRBD1. Germline assignment: CDR1 DFQATT and CDR2 SNEGSKA (reference sequence). V lost 6 bases, J lost 3 bases, and 8 bases stayed unmatched. The CDR3 loop spans 14 amino acids. The CDR3 DNA reads TGCAGTGCAAATCCTCGGGACAGGGGCTACGAGCAGTACTTC. It yields the protein CSANPRDRGYEQYF.

This clonotype has only a few counts. V is TRBV28 and J is TRBJ2-4, with 8 bases that match TRBD1. CDR3 length: 15 residues. The germline CDR1 and CDR2 sequences are MDHEN and SYDVKM. Unmatched junction bases numbered 3, after V lost 4 bases and J lost 1 base. CDR3 DNA: TGTGCCAGCAGTTCGGACAGGGAGGCCAAAAACATTCAGTACTTC. It specifies CASSSDREAKNIQYF.

The CDR3 spells CASSLAFSQNYEQYF. The DNA for the CDR3 is TGTGCCAGCAGCTTAGCCTTTTCCCAAAACTACGAGCAGTACTTC. The chain recombines TRBV7-2 with TRBJ2-5; no definite D call. The better agreement between TRBJ2-7 and the DNA end casts doubt on the J call. Per the germline V gene, CDR1 is SGHTA and CDR2 is FQGNSA. The CDR3 runs 15 residues.

The chain carries TRBV6-2 or TRBV6-3 and TRBJ2-7, with D possibly matching TRBD2 (6 bases). Trimming cost V 0 bases and J 1 base, with 16 bases left between them. Germline CDR1 reads MNHEY; CDR2 reads SVGEGT. CDR3 length: 17 amino acids. Written as DNA, the CDR3 is TGTGCCAGCAGTTACTCGAGTTGGGAGGACGGGTCCTACGAGCAGTACTTC. Its translation: CASSYSSWEDGSYEQYF.

The rearrangement uses TRBV29-1 and TRBJ2-1, with D perhaps being TRBD1 or TRBD2 (5 bases each). The CDR3 is 12 residues long. Germline V gene sequence: CDR1 SQVTM, CDR2 ANQGSEA. V was cut by 7 bases and J by 8 bases, with 15 bases left in between. The CDR3, as DNA: TGCAGCGCCCTAACTAGGGACGATGAGCAGTTCTTC. It specifies CSALTRDDEQFF.

This chain links TRBV6-1 with TRBJ2-5, with D unresolved. From germline, CDR1 is MNHNS and CDR2 SASEGT. V gave up 6 bases and J gave up 2 bases, with 10 bases separating them. The CDR3 is made up of 13 amino acids. The CDR3 protein is CASRGSFQETQYF. CDR3 sequence (DNA): TGTGCCAGCAGAGGGTCCTTTCAAGAGACCCAGTACTTC.

The table lists this clonotype with many counts. The chain couples TRBV7-6 to TRBJ2-5, with a tentative D call TRBD1 (6 bases). The CDR3 runs 12 residues. The V gene lost 4 bases and the J gene lost 5 bases, with 8 bases spanning the gap. In germline, CDR1 is SGHVS, CDR2 FNYEAQ. The CDR3 DNA sequence: TGTGCCAGCAGCTGGGGGCCGGAGACCCAGTACTTC. It specifies CASSWGPETQYF.

This clonotype showed up just once. A read error is possible here, since a much larger clone lies one base away. This chain links TRBV7-2 with TRBJ2-7; the D gene is possibly TRBD2 (6 bases). This CDR3 is 16 amino acids long. Per the germline V gene, CDR1 is SGHTA and CDR2 is FQGNSA. The CDR3 region has the DNA TGTGCCAGCAGCTCCGCGCGGGGCAGGGTGTCCTACGAGCAGTGCTTC. Its protein is CASSSARGRVSYEQCF.

The chain is built from TRBV29-1 and TRBJ1-4; D remains unclear. CDR1 is SQVTM and CDR2 is ANQGSEA in the germline V gene. CDR3 length equals 13 residues. Deletions cut 8 bases from V and 6 bases from J, with 16 bases between. The CDR3 sequence: CSIIRASDEKLFF. DNA of the CDR3: TGCAGCATAATAAGGGCCTCTGATGAAAAACTGTTTTTT. The variable domain in full, with the rest retrieved from reference TRBV29-1 and TRBJ1-4, is SAVISQKPSRDICQRGTSLTIQCQVDSQVTMMFWYRQQPGQSLTLIATANQGSEATYESGFVIDKFPISRPNLTFSTLTVSNMSPEDSSIYLCSIIRASDEKLFFGSGTQLSVL.

The V call is TRBV29-1, the J call TRBJ2-3; 10 nucleotides match TRBD2. The germline V gene encodes CDR1 SQVTM and CDR2 ANQGSEA. Unmatched junction bases numbered 22, after V lost 4 bases and J lost 0 bases. The CDR3 extends over 21 amino acids. In nucleotides, the CDR3 is TGCAGCGTTGTCGGGTTTTCATCGAGGGAGAGCGGGAGGGTGAGCACAGATACGCAGTATTTT. Its translation is CSVVGFSSRESGRVSTDTQYF.

This clonotype was detected only a few times. At one of its ends the junction is not consistent with the germline gene, which may arise from a read error. The chain couples TRBV3-1 to TRBJ2-5; possible D gene TRBD1, 6 bases. CDR1 is LGHDT, CDR2 YNNKEL, per germline (reference sequence). The CDR3 spans 14 residues. Written as DNA, the CDR3 is TGTGCCAGTAGCCAGGGGCGCCCCAGGGAGACCCAGTACTTC. This sequence encodes CASSQGRPRETQYF.

The chain carries TRBV12-3 or TRBV12-4 and TRBJ1-3; no firm D call. CDR3 length: 10 residues. V dropped 6 bases and J dropped 8 bases, with 5 bases sitting between them. For the CDR3, the DNA is TGTGCCAGCAGCCTAGACACCATATATTTT. It encodes CASSLDTIYF.

This clonotype was counted between two and nine times. The chain joins TRBV29-1 to TRBJ2-5; a weak D match, TRBD1 (6 bases). The end of the DNA fits TRBJ2-7 better, so the J call may be wrong. The CDR3 consists of 12 residues. CDR1 is SQVTM and CDR2 is ANQGSEA in the germline V gene. The DNA of the CDR3 is TGCAGCGTTGTCTCGACAGGCTACGAGCAGTACTTC. It is translated as CSVVSTGYEQYF.

This chain connects TRBV28 to TRBJ2-7; D unresolved. The CDR3 consists of 12 residues. With 8 bases removed from V and 3 bases from J, the gap between germline ends came to 11 bases. Per germline, CDR1 MDHEN and CDR2 SYDVKM. The CDR3 region is CASLTPGYEQYF. The CDR3 DNA follows: TGTGCCAGCCTGACTCCAGGCTACGAGCAGTACTTC.

This clonotype was recorded a few times. The rearrangement uses TRBV5-1 and TRBJ2-7; the D gene is possibly TRBD2 (6 bases). V was clipped by 4 bases and J by 2 bases, with 16 bases between them. The CDR3 totals 15 residues. Germline V gene lookup returns CDR1 SGHRS and CDR2 YFSETQ. CDR3 nucleotide sequence: TGCGCCAGCAGCGTGCAGAGCCGGGGGACCTACGAGCAGTACTTC. It specifies CASSVQSRGTYEQYF.

The rearrangement uses TRBV12-3 or TRBV12-4 and TRBJ1-2; tentative D call: TRBD1 (6 bases). The germline V and J ends were trimmed by 8 bases and 8 bases, with 18 bases remaining between them. The CDR3 length is 13 residues. The CDR3 spells CASFIAGVGGYTF. CDR3 nucleotide sequence: TGTGCCAGCTTCATAGCAGGGGTTGGCGGCTACACCTTC.

The chain recombines TRBV21-1 with TRBJ2-5; the table gives TRBD1 as D, unverified against the DNA. TRBV21-1 is assigned pseudogene status. The CDR3 loop spans 19 amino acids. This CDR3 is CASILSKASPGDRGETQYF. CDR3 coding DNA: TGTGCCAGCATCCTATCCAAAGCCTCTCCGGGAGACCGAGGAGAGACCCAGTACTTC.

This sequence joins TRBV6-6 and TRBJ2-1; D uncertain. Germline CDR1 and CDR2: MNHNY and SVGAGI (reference sequence). There are 13 residues in the CDR3. V lost 6 bases and J 5 bases, leaving 11 bases between the germline ends. The CDR3 reads CASSRRADNEQFF. The CDR3 nucleotides read TGTGCCAGCAGCCGCCGGGCAGACAATGAGCAGTTCTTC.

The chain has TRBV14 and TRBJ2-7, with D tentatively TRBD1 (5 bases). In germline, CDR1 is SGHDN, CDR2 FVKESK. The germline V and J ends were trimmed by 4 bases and 3 bases, with 16 bases remaining between them. CDR3 length: 15 residues. The CDR3 sequence is CASSPRMAGFYEQYF. The DNA of the CDR3 is TGTGCCAGCAGCCCTCGAATGGCAGGGTTCTACGAGCAGTACTTC.